The rows below give T cell receptor beta chains drawn from one sample of a study of CD8 T cells in ankylosing spondylitis. In TCRdb, the 5' RACE reads were re-called with MiXCR into one record per CDR3 protein. The sample shows hundreds of thousands of distinct CDR3 sequences, 12% of them seen only once. The sample was blood, either unsorted or a sorted T cell fraction (not recorded which). The receptor source for this set is a male donor with ankylosing spondylitis. The CDR3 runs from the conserved cysteine through the conserved F or W. The D gene is left open where the match is weak. Some rows have no size entry. The others give once, few or many, or a class for an expanded clone.

>NA|TRBJ2-7|TRBV6-5|many
TGCGGGACTGGAGTTTCCTACGAGCAGTACTTC
CGTGVSYEQYF
>NA|TRBJ2-5|TRBV29-1|many
TGCAGCGTTGAACCCCGAAGGCTAGAGACCCAGTACTTC
CSVEPRRLETQYF
>NA|TRBJ2-7|TRBV12-3/TRBV12-4|many
TGTGCCAGCAACCCCTCAGCCGCCGCCTACGAGCAGTACTTC
CASNPSAAAYEQYF
>NA|TRBJ1-1|TRBV10-3|few
TGTGCCAGCATGCCGGGGGGCACTGAAGCTTTCTTT
CASMPGGTEAFF
>TRBD2|TRBJ2-5|TRBV5-1|NA
TGCGCCAGCAGCTTCGTAGCGGGAGATGAGACCCAGTACTTC
CASSFVAGDETQYF
>TRBD1|TRBJ2-2|TRBV9|NA
TGTGCCAGCAGACTCGGGACAGACGACGGGGAGCTGTTTTTT
CASRLGTDDGELFF
>NA|TRBJ2-7|TRBV5-5|NA
TGTGCCAGCAGCTGGGGAAAGGGTTCCTACGAGCAGTACTTC
CASSWGKGSYEQYF
>NA|TRBJ1-2|TRBV29-1|NA
TGCAGCGTTGGCCAGGGACATGGCTACACCTTC
CSVGQGHGYTF
>NA|TRBJ2-1|TRBV30|NA
TGTGCCTGGAGTTATGGGAGCTCCTACAATGAGCAGTTCTTC
CAWSYGSSYNEQFF
>NA|TRBJ2-1|TRBV14|NA
TGTACCAGCAGCCAAGTGCGGGGTGGCGAGCAGTTCTTC
CTSSQVRGGEQFF
>NA|TRBJ2-3|TRBV7-2|few
TGTGCCAGCAGCTTAGTTGGCGGAACTAGCACAGATACGCAGTATTTT
CASSLVGGTSTDTQYF
>NA|TRBJ2-1|TRBV12-3/TRBV12-4|NA
TGTGCCAGCACCCTAAGCTTCAGACTCAATGAGCAGTTCTTC
CASTLSFRLNEQFF
>NA|TRBJ2-5|TRBV27|NA
TGTGCCAGCAGTTTAGCTAGAGCAGAGACCCAGTACTTC
CASSLARAETQYF
>NA|TRBJ2-7|TRBV28|NA
TGTGCCAGCAGCGAGACAGCTTACGAGCAGTACTTC
CASSETAYEQYF
>NA|TRBJ2-7|TRBV5-6|NA
TGTGCCAGCAGCCGAATGGAGGTTGCGGGCGAGCAGTACTTC
CASSRMEVAGEQYF
>NA|TRBJ2-1|TRBV24-1|NA
TGTGCCACCAGTGACCGAAGACAGGTAGGGTCCTACAATGAGCAGTTCTTC
CATSDRRQVGSYNEQFF
>NA|TRBJ2-4|TRBV4-1|few
TGCGCCAGCAGCCAACCTATCACGGGAGCCAAAAACATTCAGTACTTC
CASSQPITGAKNIQYF
>TRBD1|TRBJ1-1|TRBV5-1|many
TGCGCCAGCAGCTTCCAGGGACAGGCGCACACTGAAGCTTTCTTT
CASSFQGQAHTEAFF
>TRBD2|TRBJ2-7|TRBV11-3|NA
TGTGCCAGCAGCCGCGGGACTAGCAATTCCTACGAGCAGTACTTC
CASSRGTSNSYEQYF
>NA|TRBJ1-1|TRBV12-3/TRBV12-4|NA
TGTGCCAGCACCCCAGACAGTTATGAAGCTTTCTTT
CASTPDSYEAFF
>NA|TRBJ1-4|TRBV7-9|NA
TGTGCCAGCAGCTTATGGAGTTCCGCAACAAATGAAAAACTGTTTTTT
CASSLWSSATNEKLFF
>NA|TRBJ2-2|TRBV20-1|few
TGCAGTGCTGGAACCGGGACGGCTGGCACCGGGGAGCTGTTTTTT
CSAGTGTAGTGELFF
>NA|TRBJ1-1|TRBV28|NA
TGTGCCAGCGTGTTAAGGGGCCCCCGGACTGAAGCTTTCTTT
CASVLRGPRTEAFF
>TRBD1|TRBJ1-1|TRBV5-1|few
TGCGCCAGCAGCTTCTACGACAGGGCGTCTACTGAAGCTTTCTTT
CASSFYDRASTEAFF
>TRBD2|TRBJ2-1|TRBV20-1|NA
TGCAGTGCTAGAGCACTAGCGGGAGGGAGAGATGAGCAGTTCTTC
CSARALAGGRDEQFF
>TRBD1|TRBJ1-1|TRBV12-3/TRBV12-4|NA
TGTGCCAGCAGCTCTAGACAGGGGAGTTTGAACACTGAAGCTTTCTTT
CASSSRQGSLNTEAFF